This T cell receptor beta chain was obtained from a study of response to subunit inactivated influenza vaccine. Study outcomes and limitations: There was a suggestion from the authors that each seasonal influenza vaccination recruits few new T cells.

This clonotype was counted between two and nine times. Its antigen is still unknown. The CDR3 is 17 residues long. V was shortened by 7 bases and J by 4 bases, with 23 bases between the two germline ends. TCRdb independently ran MiXCR on the RT-PCR reads; one entry per CDR3 protein. The data contain approximately 480,000 distinct CDR3 sequences, approximately 10% of them singletons. This chain uses TRBV12-3 or TRBV12-4 with TRBJ1-3, with D possibly being TRBD1 (5 bases). The sequence derives from a man aged 45-65 years who received an inactivated influenza vaccine. This material consisted of PBMCs from blood, taken more than 35 days after vaccination. The CDR3 is CASTPGTRIISGNTIYF. The CDR3, as DNA: TGTGCCAGCACCCCCGGGACGAGGATTATCTCGGGAAACACCATATATTTT.